Each of the 30 T cell receptor beta chains below was sequenced from the same sample in a study of response to subunit inactivated influenza vaccine. A single record per CDR3 protein comes from TCRdb applying MiXCR to the RT-PCR reads. The repertoire holds roughly 500,000 distinct CDR3 sequences, with about 25% as singletons. The source material was CD4+ T cells sorted from PBMCs, sampled 4 to 6 days after vaccination. Receptor source: a man between 45 and 60 years old who received an inactivated influenza vaccine.

This clonotype was recorded once. This chain joins TRBV30 and TRBJ1-1, with TRBD1 as a possible D gene (5 bases). Germline V gene sequence: CDR1 GTSNPN, CDR2 SVGIG (reference sequence). Trimming pared 2 bases from V and 5 bases from J, leaving 18 bases between. The CDR3 runs 15 residues. The CDR3 here is CAWSPPLGVRTEAFF. CDR3 nucleotides: TGTGCCTGGAGTCCCCCCTTAGGGGTACGGACTGAAGCTTTCTTT.

This clonotype was detected ten times or more. This chain links TRBV29-1 with TRBJ2-1; D may match TRBD1 or TRBD2 (7 bases each). This CDR3 region has 16 residues. Germline values: CDR1 SQVTM, CDR2 ANQGSEA. CDR3 in DNA: TGCAGTTTTGGGGGGGAGACAGGGCGGGCATACAATGAGCAGTTCTTC. Encoded protein: CSFGGETGRAYNEQFF.

The V gene is TRBV5-6, the J gene TRBJ1-6; D gene unclear. Germline assignment: CDR1 SGHDT and CDR2 YYEEEE. Trimming removed 4 bases at V and 4 bases at J, with 12 bases between. CDR3 length: 15 residues. CDR3 amino acids: CASSDWTVYNSPLHF. The CDR3, as DNA: TGTGCCAGCAGCGACTGGACGGTTTATAATTCACCCCTCCACTTT.

The rearrangement joins TRBV12-3 or TRBV12-4 to TRBJ2-3, with 8 bases that match TRBD2. This CDR3 has 16 residues. V was clipped by 2 bases and J by 2 bases; unmatched bases: 6. Here the CDR3 reads CASSLSGTRNTDTQYF. In DNA form, the CDR3 reads TGTGCCAGCAGTTTATCCGGGACTAGGAACACAGATACGCAGTATTTT.

This clonotype was detected only a few times. This CDR3 reads CASSVGTVFPLHF. For the CDR3, the DNA is TGTGCCAGCAGTGTTGGAACCGTCTTTCCCCTCCACTTT. J is TRBJ1-6 and V is TRBV25-1; D ambiguous. V was trimmed by 4 bases and J by 13 bases, leaving 14 bases between them. CDR1 is MGHDK and CDR2 is SYGVNS in the germline V gene. The CDR3 runs 13 residues.

The chain combines TRBV7-2 with TRBJ2-1; TRBD2 aligns across 9 bases. V lost 1 base and J lost 8; bases outside the gene matches: 6. Germline V lookup: CDR1 SGHTA, CDR2 FQGNSA. The CDR3 is 15 amino acids. CDR3: CASSLGGAGGDEQFF. The CDR3 DNA reads TGTGCCAGCAGCTTAGGCGGAGCGGGGGGCGATGAGCAGTTCTTC.

This chain joins TRBV10-2 and TRBJ2-4; D possibly corresponds to TRBD1 (5 bases). V shed 3 bases and J shed 3 bases, with 18 bases lying between them. The V gene's germline CDR1 is WSHSY and CDR2 SAAADI. This CDR3 is 17 amino acids long. The chain's CDR3 is CASSDTQGLIVKNIQYF. CDR3 in DNA: TGCGCCAGCAGTGACACGCAGGGCTTAATAGTCAAAAACATTCAGTACTTC.

The rearrangement uses TRBV20-1 and TRBJ1-4; no clear D gene. The V end was cut by 3 bases, the J end by 6 bases, with 17 bases between. CDR1 is DFQATT and CDR2 is SNEGSKA in the germline V gene (reference sequence). The CDR3 covers 15 residues. CDR3 loop: CSARHPGMADEKLFF. The CDR3 DNA sequence: TGCAGTGCTAGGCACCCGGGGATGGCGGATGAAAAACTGTTTTTT.

The chain is built from TRBV19 and TRBJ1-5, with 7 positions matching TRBD1. The length of the CDR3 is 14 residues. Germline values: CDR1 LNHDA, CDR2 SQIVND (reference sequence). The V segment lost 3 bases and the J segment 10 bases; nucleotides outside the gene matches: 9. CDR3 coding DNA: TGTGCCAGTAGTATGAACAGGGGCCCCCAACCCCAGCATTTT. This gives the protein CASSMNRGPQPQHF. The full variable domain, with the rest looked up from reference TRBV19 and TRBJ1-5, is DGGITQSPKYLFRKEGQNVTLSCEQNLNHDAMYWYRQDPGQGLRLIYYSQIVNDFQKGDIAEGYSVSREKKESFPLTVTSAQKNPTAFYLCASSMNRGPQPQHFGDGTRLSIL.

This clonotype was observed once. The rearrangement links TRBV20-1 to TRBJ1-6, with D hard to call. CDR3 length: 13 residues. Trimming removed 1 base at V and 10 bases at J, with 11 bases between. Germline loops: CDR1 DFQATT, CDR2 SNEGSKA (reference sequence). CDR3: CSARVTAKSPLHF. CDR3 DNA sequence: TGCAGTGCTAGAGTAACGGCCAAATCACCCCTCCACTTT.

The sample holds many counts of this clonotype. V is TRBV3-1 and J is TRBJ1-5; no firm D call. The CDR3 is 12 amino acids. Trimming removed 1 base from V and 4 bases from J, with 2 bases in between. In germline, CDR1 is LGHDT, CDR2 YNNKEL (reference sequence). The CDR3 spells CASSQGNQPQHF. The CDR3 nucleotides read TGTGCCAGCAGCCAAGGTAATCAGCCCCAGCATTTT. The full variable domain, rest sourced from reference TRBV3-1 and TRBJ1-5, is DTAVSQTPKYLVTQMGNDKSIKCEQNLGHDTMYWYKQDSKKFLKIMFSYNNKELIINETVPNRFSPKSPDKAHLNLHINSLELGDSAVYFCASSQGNQPQHFGDGTRLSIL.

The J gene is TRBJ2-3, the V gene TRBV28; possible D gene TRBD1, 5 bases. Germline V gene lookup returns CDR1 MDHEN and CDR2 SYDVKM. Trimming removed 6 bases at V and 3 bases at J, with 16 bases between. The CDR3 has 15 residues. DNA for the CDR3: TGTGCCAGCAGAGCTACAGGAGTCTGGACAGATACGCAGTATTTT. It encodes CASRATGVWTDTQYF.

The CDR3: CASSQGQVSYEQYF. The CDR3 DNA sequence: TGTGCCAGCAGCCAAGGACAGGTTTCCTACGAGCAGTACTTC. This chain connects TRBV3-1 to TRBJ2-7; D may be TRBD1 (6 bases). Germline CDR1 reads LGHDT; CDR2 reads YNNKEL (reference sequence). Trimming removed 1 base at V and 1 base at J, with 8 bases between. CDR3 size: 14 residues.

This clonotype showed up just a few times. The chain carries TRBV29-1 and TRBJ2-1; 9 bases map to TRBD2. J lost 12 bases, V lost 6 bases, and 15 bases had no gene match. The CDR3 is 14 residues long. Germline V gene data show CDR1 as SQVTM and CDR2 as ANQGSEA. The CDR3 DNA is TGCAGCGTCGCCGTCGGCCTAGCGGGAATCGGGCAGTTCTTC. It translates to CSVAVGLAGIGQFF.

The chain has TRBV6-1 and TRBJ1-1; D possibly corresponds to TRBD1 (5 bases). The V and J ends lost 6 bases and 6 bases respectively, with 17 bases between them. Looked up from germline, CDR1 is MNHNS and CDR2 is SASEGT. The length of the CDR3 is 14 residues. The CDR3 region is CASSRTPRIAEAFF. DNA of the CDR3: TGTGCCAGCAGCCGGACACCAAGGATCGCTGAAGCTTTCTTT.

This sequence joins TRBV12-3 or TRBV12-4 and TRBJ2-1; possible D gene TRBD2, 5 bases. V was clipped by 2 bases and J by 3 bases, with 20 bases between them. CDR3 length equals 18 residues. CDR3: CASSLSLPVTGYYNEQFF. The DNA for the CDR3 is TGTGCCAGCAGTTTATCCCTCCCCGTCACGGGATACTACAATGAGCAGTTCTTC.

This clonotype was recorded many times. The chain combines TRBV6-2 or TRBV6-3 with TRBJ2-7; 10 nucleotides match TRBD1. Germline assignment: CDR1 MNHEY and CDR2 SVGEGT. The CDR3 sequence is 14 residues long. The V segment lost 6 bases and the J segment 2 bases; nucleotides outside the gene matches: 4. CDR3 in DNA: TGTGCCAGCAGACGCGGGACAGGGGCCTACGAGCAGTACTTC. Its protein product is CASRRGTGAYEQYF.

This sequence joins TRBV11-2 and TRBJ2-3; possible D gene TRBD1, 6 bases. The CDR3 loop spans 12 amino acids. CDR1 and CDR2 from the germline V gene are SGHAT and FQNNGV. The germline V and J ends were trimmed by 4 bases and 10 bases, with 12 bases remaining between them. CDR3 protein: CASSSTGKAQYF. The CDR3 DNA is TGTGCCAGCAGCTCTACAGGGAAGGCGCAGTATTTT.

This clonotype was found many times. This chain connects TRBV7-9 to TRBJ2-2; D may be TRBD2 (5 bases). Trimming removed 3 bases at V and 3 bases at J, with 8 bases between. This CDR3 spans 14 amino acids. Germline V gene sequence: CDR1 SEHNR, CDR2 FQNEAQ (reference sequence). The CDR3 nucleotides are TGTGCCAGCAGCTTGTTGAGGGACACCGGGGAGCTGTTTTTT. This encodes CASSLLRDTGELFF.

This chain connects TRBV12-3 or TRBV12-4 to TRBJ1-1, with D perhaps matching TRBD1 (6 bases). This CDR3 has 14 amino acids. Trimming removed 6 bases from V and 1 base from J, with 12 bases in between. The CDR3 DNA sequence: TGTGCCAGCAGACGTGGACAGTCGAACACTGAAGCTTTCTTT. This encodes CASRRGQSNTEAFF.

In its sample, this clonotype was seen a few times. This chain uses TRBV12-3 or TRBV12-4 with TRBJ2-2; the D gene is possibly TRBD2 (6 bases). Trimming removed 3 bases at V and 6 bases at J, with 17 bases between. There are 16 residues in the CDR3. The CDR3 nucleotides are TGTGCCAGCAGTTTTACTGTGGGAGGTGAAGCCGGGGAGCTGTTTTTT. Its translation is CASSFTVGGEAGELFF.

This clonotype has a single count. The chain carries TRBV5-5 and TRBJ2-5; 8 bases are shared with TRBD2. With 2 bases clipped from V and 1 base from J, the junction kept 1 base outside the gene matches. The CDR3 is 14 amino acids. Germline loops: CDR1 SGHKS, CDR2 YYEKEE (reference sequence). This CDR3 is CASSFTSGQETQYF. DNA of the CDR3: TGTGCCAGCAGCTTCACTAGCGGCCAAGAGACCCAGTACTTC.

The V call is TRBV7-3, the J call TRBJ2-5; 11 bases map to TRBD1. Germline V gene sequence: CDR1 SGHTA, CDR2 FQGTGA. The V segment lost 2 bases and the J segment 6 bases; nucleotides outside the gene matches: 5. The CDR3 has 15 residues. CDR3 nucleotides: TGTGCCAGCAGCTTATCGGGACAGGGGGTGCAGACCCAGTACTTC. This gives the protein CASSLSGQGVQTQYF.

This clonotype was seen more than once but under ten times. The V gene is TRBV7-9, the J gene TRBJ2-2, with D possibly called TRBD1 or TRBD2 (5 bases each). The CDR3 loop spans 15 amino acids. CDR1 is SEHNR, CDR2 FQNEAQ, per germline (reference sequence). Between the trimmed V and J ends, which lost 6 bases and 3 bases, there was a span of 14 bases. CDR3 bases: TGTGCCAGCAGTCAAAAGAGGGGAGACACCGGGGAGCTGTTTTTT. Amino acid sequence: CASSQKRGDTGELFF.

The CDR3 region is CSARDGEGSSQPQHF. The CDR3 bases are TGCAGTGCTAGAGATGGGGAGGGTTCGAGTCAGCCCCAGCATTTT. The chain combines TRBV20-1 with TRBJ1-5; D not certain. The V gene lost 0 bases and the J gene lost 6 bases, with 15 bases spanning the gap. There are 15 residues in the CDR3. Germline lookup yields CDR1 DFQATT and CDR2 SNEGSKA (reference sequence).

This clonotype was recorded a few times. CDR3 sequence reads: CSARRGGPPYEQYF. The CDR3 DNA reads as TGCAGTGCTAGGCGAGGGGGGCCTCCTTACGAGCAGTACTTC. The J gene is TRBJ2-7, the V gene TRBV20-1, with D tentatively TRBD1 or TRBD2 (6 bases each). Per germline, CDR1 DFQATT and CDR2 SNEGSKA (reference sequence). With 3 bases removed from V and 4 bases from J, the gap between germline ends came to 16 bases. CDR3 length equals 14 residues.

The gene calls are TRBV6-2 or TRBV6-3 and TRBJ2-5; maybe TRBD2 (6 bases). This CDR3 region has 13 residues. V dropped 6 bases and J dropped 2 bases, with 10 bases sitting between them. Germline V gives CDR1 MNHEY, CDR2 SVGEGT. The CDR3 DNA is TGTGCCAGCAGAATGACTAGTCAAGAGACCCAGTACTTC. Translation: CASRMTSQETQYF.

This clonotype was seen only a few times. The chain couples TRBV5-1 to TRBJ1-1; 10 nucleotides agree with TRBD1. Germline CDR1 is SGHRS and CDR2 is YFSETQ. CDR3 size: 17 residues. V gave up 2 bases and J gave up 1 base; unmatched junction bases: 8. The CDR3 nucleotides read TGCGCCAGCAGCTTCGGGACAGGGGCCGGGCCGAACACTGAAGCTTTCTTT. Translating gives CASSFGTGAGPNTEAFF.

V gene TRBV7-3 combines with J gene TRBJ2-3; 9 bases agree with TRBD2. Germline trimming cut 2 bases from V and 0 bases from J; bases unmatched to any gene: 6. The V gene's germline CDR1 is SGHTA and CDR2 FQGTGA. This CDR3 region has 17 residues. CDR3 amino acids: CASSLLPTSGSTDTQYF. Written as DNA, the CDR3 is TGTGCCAGCAGCTTACTCCCCACTAGCGGGAGCACAGATACGCAGTATTTT.

This clonotype was counted only a few times. The CDR3: CASSYFPGTGTTDTQYF. The CDR3 DNA reads TGTGCCAGCAGTTACTTCCCCGGGACAGGGACAACAGATACGCAGTATTTT. The chain employs TRBV6-2 or TRBV6-3 and TRBJ2-3, with 9 bases lining up with TRBD1. Germline lookup yields CDR1 MNHEY and CDR2 SVGEGT. V lost 1 base and J lost 3; bases outside the gene matches: 8. This CDR3 is built from 17 residues.